A single sample is the source of the 9 T cell receptor beta chains below, sequenced in a study of T-cell memory formation after mild COVID-19. TCRdb re-called the 5' RACE reads with MiXCR, one entry per CDR3 protein. The top ten hold 3.3% of the sample, which has fewer than 200,000 distinct CDR3 sequences, 10% to 15% seen once. Sequences were obtained from PBMCs or a T cell subset sorted from them (not recorded which). All receptors come from a young man who had mild COVID-19 (a few samples of this study predate the infection). Cell type and time point are not known.

The chain uses TRBV12-3 or TRBV12-4 and TRBJ2-1; D is perhaps TRBD2 (5 bases). The V gene lost 8 bases and the J gene lost 9 bases, with 17 bases spanning the gap. This CDR3 has 13 amino acids. CDR3 protein: CASQQLGALEQFF. CDR3 bases: TGTGCCAGCCAACAGTTGGGAGCCCTTGAGCAGTTCTTC.

V usage is TRBV15 and J usage is TRBJ1-5; perhaps TRBD1 as D (5 bases). The V end lost 3 bases, the J end lost 6 bases, and 21 bases lay between the germline ends. This CDR3 region has 17 residues. In germline, CDR1 is LNHNV, CDR2 YYDKDF (reference sequence). The CDR3 here is CATSRFSVAHGGQPQHF. The CDR3 DNA is TGTGCCACCAGCAGGTTTAGCGTCGCCCACGGGGGTCAGCCCCAGCATTTT.

A few counts support this clonotype. The chain has TRBV5-4 and TRBJ2-2; D remains ambiguous. Germline CDR1 SGHNT, CDR2 YYREEE (reference sequence). Trimming pared 0 bases from V and 6 bases from J, leaving 9 bases between. This CDR3 is 14 amino acids long. The CDR3 sequence: CASSLAFSPGELFF. The CDR3 DNA reads as TGTGCCAGCAGCTTGGCCTTCTCCCCCGGGGAGCTGTTTTTT.

This clonotype was seen a single time. V is TRBV6-6 and J is TRBJ1-1; possible D gene TRBD1, 5 bases. Germline values: CDR1 MNHNY, CDR2 SVGAGI (reference sequence). V was shortened by 2 bases and J by 1 base, with 8 bases between the two germline ends. The CDR3 length is 14 residues. In DNA form, the CDR3 reads TGTGCCAGCAGTTACGCGGGGGAGAACACTGAAGCTTTCTTT. Translating gives CASSYAGENTEAFF.

This clonotype has a handful of counts. The rearrangement uses TRBV7-2 and TRBJ2-5; D not certain. The CDR3 runs 12 residues. Between the trimmed V and J ends, which lost 2 bases and 5 bases, there was a span of 6 bases. Germline CDR1 and CDR2: SGHTA and FQGNSA. CDR3 nucleotide sequence: TGTGCCAGCAGCTTACAAAGGGAGACCCAGTACTTC. Its translation: CASSLQRETQYF.

This clonotype has at least ten counts. V usage is TRBV7-2 and J usage is TRBJ2-3; unclear D gene. Trimming left V 5 bases short and J 0 bases short, with 3 bases between. CDR3 length: 12 amino acids. The V gene's germline CDR1 is SGHTA and CDR2 FQGNSA. The CDR3 region has the DNA TGTGCCAGCAGCCAGAGCACAGATACGCAGTATTTT. It specifies CASSQSTDTQYF.

This clonotype was counted many times. This chain joins TRBV5-1 and TRBJ2-5, with unresolved D. This CDR3 contains 15 residues. Germline V CDR1 and CDR2: SGHRS, YFSETQ. The ends were cut back, 0 bases at V and 1 base at J, with 10 bases in the middle. CDR3 sequence (DNA): TGCGCCAGCAGCTTGGTTCAGGCAGGCCAAGAGACCCAGTACTTC. It yields the protein CASSLVQAGQETQYF.

This clonotype was counted between two and nine times. This chain uses TRBV7-3 with TRBJ2-1; 7 bases match TRBD2. The CDR3 has 15 amino acids. V gave up 5 bases and J gave up 12 bases; unmatched junction bases: 16. Germline V CDR1 and CDR2: SGHTA, FQGTGA. CDR3: CASSPGLGIGGVQFF. CDR3 sequence (DNA): TGTGCCAGCAGCCCCGGACTAGGGATTGGAGGCGTGCAGTTCTTC.

V and J are TRBV10-3 and TRBJ1-1; unclear D gene. The germline V gene has CDR1 ENHRY and CDR2 SYGVKD. Trimming cost V 4 bases and J 2 bases, with 11 bases left between them. The CDR3 has 14 residues. The CDR3 sequence: CAISASRANTEAFF. CDR3 in DNA: TGTGCCATCAGTGCAAGTAGGGCTAACACTGAAGCTTTCTTT.